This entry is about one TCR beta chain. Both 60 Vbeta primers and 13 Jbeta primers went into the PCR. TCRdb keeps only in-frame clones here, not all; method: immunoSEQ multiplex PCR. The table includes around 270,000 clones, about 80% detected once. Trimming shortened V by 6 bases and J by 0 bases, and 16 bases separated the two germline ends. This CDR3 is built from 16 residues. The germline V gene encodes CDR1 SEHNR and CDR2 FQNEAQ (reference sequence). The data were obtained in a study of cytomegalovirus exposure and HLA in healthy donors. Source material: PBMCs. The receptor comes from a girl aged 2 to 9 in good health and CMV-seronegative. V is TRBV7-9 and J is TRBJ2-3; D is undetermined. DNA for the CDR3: TGTGCCAGCAGGCCCGTTAGTCGGGTTAGCACAGATACGCAGTATTTT. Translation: CASRPVSRVSTDTQYF.